Below are 2 T cell receptor beta chains sequenced from a single sample in a study of beta chain features in type 1 diabetes. Whole-study findings and limits: Within each of all four CD4+ subsets, Type 1 diabetes patients had TCRB CDR3s that were moderately but significantly shorter.

The authors reverse transcribed all of the isolated RNA, so sequencing captured expressed TCRB transcripts. Clones were read by immunoSEQ multiplex PCR, and TCRdb kept only the in-frame ones, dropping some. This sample has a few hundred thousand clones; around 12% occur once, and the top ten carry 0.0095% to 0.011%. These receptors' targets are unknown. What was sequenced was naive CD4+ T cells from blood. Receptors were obtained from a woman between 18 and 30 years old with type 1 diabetes.

The rearrangement links TRBV9 to TRBJ2-5; TRBD2 matches 10 bases. CDR3 size: 13 residues. Germline CDR1 reads SGDLS; CDR2 reads YYNGEE. V dropped 4 bases and J dropped 5; count of bases not matched to a gene: 2. The CDR3, as DNA: TGTGCCAGCAGCCAAGCGGGGGGGGAGACCCAGTACTTC. Encoded protein: CASSQAGGETQYF.

The chain combines TRBV6-5 with TRBJ2-7, with 14 bases that match TRBD2. This CDR3 region has 15 residues. CDR1 and CDR2 from the germline V gene are MNHEY and SVGAGI. V was clipped by 2 bases and J by 7 bases; unmatched bases: 4. In DNA form, the CDR3 reads TGTGCCAGCAGTTACGGGACTAGCGGGAGCAGGGAGCAGTACTTC. This translates into CASSYGTSGSREQYF.